This TCR beta chain was sequenced during a study of blood T cell repertoires in COVID-19. Study background: The United States, Italy and Spain provided the acute and convalescent COVID-19 samples.

The CDR3 sequence is 14 residues long. V gave up 8 bases and J gave up 0 bases; unmatched junction bases: 6. Germline assignment: CDR1 SEHNR and CDR2 FQNEAQ (reference sequence). Original analysis: From reference gene primer amplification, estimates of nucleated cell counts were derived. Sequencing was performed with immunoSEQ multiplex PCR; in TCRdb, only in-frame clones are kept and a portion is missing. V and J calls and clone size follow that table, whereas D and trimming were derived from the DNA. Of some 140,000 clones in the sample, roughly 88% were seen once. The receptor comes from a man in his fifties or sixties with COVID-19, enrolled during active disease. What was sequenced was peripheral blood. The J gene is TRBJ1-1, the V gene TRBV7-9, with 7 bases aligning to TRBD1. The CDR3 loop reads CASWGDSMNTEAFF. The CDR3 region has the DNA TGTGCCAGCTGGGGGGACAGTATGAACACTGAAGCTTTCTTT.